Listed below are T cell receptor beta chains from one sample, sequenced in a study of OX40 agonist ivuxolimab in advanced cancers. Libraries were prepared by immunoSEQ multiplex PCR; TCRdb keeps only in-frame clonotypes and omits some of them. Of 80,000 or so clones in the sample, over 80% are singletons; the top ten hold 1.5% to 2%. Here the sequenced sample was CD4+ or CD8+ T cells sorted from blood, taken in a trial of the OX40 agonist ivuxolimab. These TCRs come from an adult with an advanced solid tumor such as melanoma, head and neck, liver or kidney cancer. The CDR3 runs from the conserved cysteine through the conserved F or W. A D gene is named only where the DNA matches it firmly. Expanded clones are given a class, and other clones once, few, many or no size at all.

j_call d_call cdr3_length v_call clone_size cdr3_nt cdr3_aa
TRBJ2-7 TRBD2 14 TRBV25-1 - TGTGCCAGCAGTGCCTCTAGCGGGAGTTACGAGCAGTACTTC CASSASSGSYEQYF
TRBJ2-3 - 14 TRBV9 - TGTGCCAGCAGCGTAGCGGGCAGACTTGATACGCAGTATTTT CASSVAGRLDTQYF
TRBJ2-7 - 13 TRBV11-1 few TGTGCCAGCAGCCGTACGACGAGGGCCGAGCAGTACTTC CASSRTTRAEQYF
TRBJ1-1 TRBD1 20 TRBV6-7 - TGTGCCAGCAGTTACCCCACCCCCTTTTACCGACAGGGAGGAATCACTGAAGCTTTCTTT CASSYPTPFYRQGGITEAFF
TRBJ2-3 - 13 TRBV7-7 - TGTGCTAGCAGCTTAGGTTACACAGATACGCAGTATTTT CASSLGYTDTQYF
TRBJ1-4 TRBD1 13 TRBV7-2 - TGTGCCAGCAGCCCTCGACAGGGTGAAAAACTGTTTTTT CASSPRQGEKLFF
TRBJ2-6 - 15 TRBV11-3 - TGTGCCAGCAGCTTTGGCTTCTCTGGGGCCAACGTCCTGACTTTC CASSFGFSGANVLTF
TRBJ2-2 - 13 TRBV11-2 - TGTGCCAGCAGCTTAGTTACTCCCGGGGAGCTGTTTTTT CASSLVTPGELFF
TRBJ2-3 TRBD2 17 TRBV11-2 - TGTGCCAGCAGTTATACCTTAGCGGGAGGAGGCACAGATACGCAGTATTTT CASSYTLAGGGTDTQYF
TRBJ2-7 TRBD2 14 TRBV19 - TGTGCCAGTAGTATTTATAGCGGGCCCTACGAGCAGTACTTC CASSIYSGPYEQYF
TRBJ1-4 - 13 TRBV9 - TGTGCCAGCAGCCTGCAGGTAGGAGAAAAACTGTTTTTT CASSLQVGEKLFF
TRBJ2-3 TRBD2 19 TRBV7-3 - TGTGCCAGCAGCTTAACGTCCGGACTAGCGGGAGGGGCCCGGGATACGCAGTATTTT CASSLTSGLAGGARDTQYF
TRBJ1-1 - 17 TRBV21-1 - TGTGCCAGCAGTGGGACAGTCCCGATCCTGATGAACACTGAAGCTTTCTTT CASSGTVPILMNTEAFF
TRBJ2-7 - 14 TRBV2 - TGTGCCAGCATTTTGACAGGATCCTCCTACGAGCAGTACTTC CASILTGSSYEQYF
TRBJ2-3 - 16 TRBV6-1 - TGTGCCAGCAGTGATAGGGTAGGGGGGTATGAAGATACGCAGTATTTT CASSDRVGGYEDTQYF
TRBJ2-7 TRBD2 15 TRBV27 - TGTGCCAGCAGCTCCGTTTGGGGGGGCTCCTACGAGCAGTACTTC CASSSVWGGSYEQYF
TRBJ2-5 TRBD2 19 TRBV18 - TGTGCCAGCTCACCATTCCGGCCTAGCGGGAATAGTAGGGCAGAGACCCAGTACTTC CASSPFRPSGNSRAETQYF
TRBJ2-1 - 16 TRBV5-5 - TGTGCCAGCAGCTTGGGTGGCTATGGATTGAGGAATGAGCAGTTCTTC CASSLGGYGLRNEQFF
TRBJ1-2 - 12 TRBV9 - TGTGCCAGCAGCGTAGAAGGCTATGGCTACACCTTC CASSVEGYGYTF
TRBJ2-7 TRBD2 15 TRBV30 - TGTGCCTGGAGGCGGACTAGCGGGTTATTTTACGAGCAGTACTTC CAWRRTSGLFYEQYF
TRBJ1-3 - 14 TRBV2 - TGTGCCAGCAGTGTCCAGCACTCTGGAAACACCATATATTTT CASSVQHSGNTIYF
TRBJ2-1 - 15 TRBV5-4 - TGTGCCAGCAGCTTAATTGGCGGGACCTACAATGAGCAGTTCTTC CASSLIGGTYNEQFF
TRBJ2-5 TRBD2 21 TRBV4-3 once TGCGCCAGCAGCCAAGATCAGGGACGACTAGCGGGGGGCCTCCAAGATCGGACCCAGTACTTC CASSQDQGRLAGGLQDRTQYF
TRBJ1-1 - 14 TRBV7-9 - TGTGCCAGCAGACCGGGGTCTTCGGGCCCTGAAGCTTTCTTT CASRPGSSGPEAFF
TRBJ1-5 - 14 TRBV19 - TGTGCCAGTAGCAGGAATCGGGACAATCAGCCCCAGCATTTT CASSRNRDNQPQHF
TRBJ1-1 TRBD1 13 TRBV5-1 - TGCGCCAGCAGCCACGGACAGGAAGGTGAAGCTTTCTTT CASSHGQEGEAFF
TRBJ2-1 - 15 TRBV12-5 - TGTGCTAGTGGTTTGGGGCAGGGGATGGGGAATGAGCAGTTCTTC CASGLGQGMGNEQFF
TRBJ2-3 TRBD2 17 TRBV28 - TGTGCCAGCACTATATGGAGCGCTAGCGGGGGTCGAGATACGCAGTATTTT CASTIWSASGGRDTQYF
TRBJ1-4 - 14 TRBV30 - TGTGCCTGGATGGGTGTGGGTTCCAATGAAAAACTGTTTTTT CAWMGVGSNEKLFF